The 7 T cell receptor beta chains presented below share a single source sample, sequenced in a study of CD8+CD57+ T cells in acquired aplastic anemia. Individuals selected for sequencing had exhibited CD8+CD57+ cell expansion on flow cytometry. Profiling that covered TCR beta VDJ and CDR3 relied on genomic DNA as its template. TCRdb analysed the reads with MiXCR anew, one entry per CDR3 protein. Seen here are hundreds of thousands of distinct CDR3 sequences, around 30% observed once, and the top ten hold roughly 0.8%. The source material was sorted CD4+, CD8+, or CD8+CD57+ T cells (not recorded which) from PBMCs. Every receptor here comes from a human donor with aplastic anemia.

This clonotype was seen ten or more times. The chain uses TRBV25-1 and TRBJ2-1; TRBD1 aligns across 11 bases. The V segment lost 8 bases and the J segment 8 bases; nucleotides outside the gene matches: 11. This CDR3 contains 15 residues. Looked up from germline, CDR1 is MGHDK and CDR2 is SYGVNS. CDR3 DNA sequence: TGTGCCAGCCGACCGGGACAGGGGGTTTTTGATGAGCAGTTCTTC. This translates into CASRPGQGVFDEQFF.

This clonotype was detected a few times. This rearrangement joins TRBV4-1 to TRBJ1-2, with TRBD1 as a possible D gene (5 bases). Germline CDR1 MGHRA, CDR2 YSYEKL. The CDR3 consists of 15 residues. Deletions cut 0 bases from V and 7 bases from J, with 15 bases between. The CDR3: CASSQERGVLFGYTF. The CDR3 DNA reads as TGCGCCAGCAGCCAAGAGAGGGGCGTGCTCTTTGGCTACACCTTC.

This clonotype was counted once. The V gene is TRBV5-1, the J gene TRBJ2-3; no firm D call. The CDR3 runs 16 residues. From germline, CDR1 is SGHRS and CDR2 YFSETQ. The V end was cut by 1 base, the J end by 3 bases, with 15 bases between. The CDR3 bases are TGCGCCAGCAGCTTGCCCAGTAGCCTGGGAACAGATACGCAGTATTTT. Its protein product is CASSLPSSLGTDTQYF.

The V and J genes are TRBV6-1 and TRBJ2-5; 11 positions agree with TRBD2. In germline, CDR1 is MNHNS, CDR2 SASEGT. Trimming removed 5 bases from V and 2 bases from J; junction bases left unmatched: 4. The CDR3 has 15 amino acids. The CDR3 sequence is CASSRLAGQQETQYF. The CDR3 bases are TGTGCCAGCAGTAGACTAGCGGGGCAACAAGAGACCCAGTACTTC.

This clonotype showed up just a few times. A much bigger clone sits one base away, suggesting this may be a read error. The V and J genes are TRBV7-9 and TRBJ2-7, with 9 positions matching TRBD1. V lost 2 bases to trimming and J lost 6 bases; unmatched junction nucleotides: 2. The CDR3 spans 13 residues. Germline values: CDR1 SEHNR, CDR2 FQNEAQ (reference sequence). DNA of the CDR3: TGTGCCAGCAGCTTAACAGGGGGCGTCGAGCAGTACTTC. Translated: CASSLTGGVEQYF.

The chain combines TRBV29-1 with TRBJ2-7, with D tentatively TRBD2 (5 bases). Germline V CDR1 and CDR2: SQVTM, ANQGSEA. Trimming cost V 4 bases and J 5 bases, with 18 bases left between them. The CDR3 extends over 14 amino acids. The CDR3 is CSVGPAGGGHEQYF. As DNA, the CDR3 is TGCAGCGTTGGTCCTGCGGGTGGCGGACACGAGCAGTACTTC.

In this sample, this clonotype turned up many times. The chain combines TRBV6-1 with TRBJ1-2; 7 bases agree with TRBD1. Germline values: CDR1 MNHNS, CDR2 SASEGT. With V trimmed by 1 base and J by 8 bases, 10 bases remained unmatched. This CDR3 is built from 15 residues. CDR3 sequence (DNA): TGTGCCAGCAGTGAAGTGGACAGGCCGTCTTACGGCTACACCTTC. This encodes CASSEVDRPSYGYTF.